This T cell receptor (beta chain) was identified during a study of T cells in Graves' hyperthyroidism and ophthalmopathy (dated by TCRdb to about 2019). For the wider study: Peripheral blood was sampled at the time of initial diagnosis, prior to any treatment. To identify TCR V-J signatures that set the groups apart, the researchers used a discovery cohort of approximately 98 patients, made up of approximately 43 with Graves' ophthalmopathy and around 58 with stable Graves' hyperthyroidism. Whether ophthalmopathy could be predicted prospectively was tested in an independent validation cohort made up of 18 to 20 hyperthyroidism patients plus 17 patients who later progressed to ophthalmopathy. The 75 to 100 discovery patients were divided at random into training and test sets in a 7:3 ratio. In more than five Graves' hyperthyroidism patients, the study also compared T-cell repertoires from thyroid tissue with T-cell repertoires from blood. Following sampling, methimazole starting at 30 mg daily was given to hyperthyroidism patients, and high-dose intravenous methylprednisolone was given to ophthalmopathy patients. The paper reports TCR Vbeta CDR3 sequencing of some 140 peripheral blood samples: fewer than 50 ophthalmopathy, roughly 74 hyperthyroidism and approximately 17 progressor patients. What the research found in general, with its limitations: Most expanded thyroid clonotypes (frequency above 0.001) were also detected in blood, suggesting blood repertoires may reflect thyroid immune responses. In validation, progression to ophthalmopathy was predicted by the model with 70.59% sensitivity and nearly 75% specificity, a median of 6.5 months before onset. Sample size was not statistically predetermined, and investigators were not blinded to group allocation. Ophthalmopathy was separated from stable hyperthyroidism by a 13 V-J signature model, with approximately 90% sensitivity and approximately 84% specificity obtained in cross-validation and 80%/75% obtained in testing.

A patient counted as having stable Graves' hyperthyroidism if no progression to ophthalmopathy occurred over 18 months of follow-up. Hyperthyroidism patients were aged 18 to 65 years and newly diagnosed, with disease duration of less than 2 months. Any patient with an uncontrolled infection, another autoimmune disease, pregnancy or lactation was excluded. Diagnoses relied on clinical symptoms, serum thyroxine and TRAb, thyroid ultrasound and orbital computed tomography. PBMCs were isolated from more than 8 ml of fresh peripheral blood by Ficoll-Paque density gradient centrifugation. Total RNA was extracted with Trizol reagent, and quality was checked on an Agilent 2100 Bioanalyzer. The TCR beta CDR3 regions were amplified from RNA transcripts. For the first round of RT-PCR on the TCR CDR3, the HTBI primer set was used together with the Qiagen OneStep RT-PCR kit. The libraries were constructed in a second round of multiplex PCR and then size-selected and purified. Paired-end sequencing of the libraries was performed with 100 bp reads on an Illumina HiSeq2000. As for the authors' bioinformatics: SOAPnuke was used to process the raw data, removing reads that contained adapters or uncalled bases, had a mean Phred below 15, or lacked an exact match to the constant primer or identifier. COPE v1.2.5 was used to merge the high-quality paired reads, and each unique nucleotide sequence was defined as a clonotype. MiTCR v1.1 was used to align clonotypes to the IMGT TRBV, TRBD and TRBJ reference segments. The analysis included only V-J combinations with a frequency above 0.0001, which together covered about 99% of the repertoires. A TCS score was defined as the ratio between F50 (clonal expansion) and ExV (chaos), using BLOSUM62-based TCRdist between CDR3 peptides within each V-J. Welch's t-statistics and random forest reduced roughly 540 V-J features to 10 to 15, which were used in a naive Bayes classifier (R e1071). TCRdb reprocessing: public reads trimmed at Q25 with fastp, clones called with MiXCR, in-frame beta chains kept. Entries that share a CDR3 protein sequence are merged under the most common genes and DNA. In this record, the V and J calls reflect TCRdb's handling and not the investigators' own analysis. The sample table records hundreds of thousands of distinct CDR3 sequences; 14% of these occur just once. In total, the top ten clones hold 11% to 15% of the sample.

Trimming costs V 1 base and J 5 bases, and their ends lie 23 bases apart. Sequences DFQATT (CDR1) and SNEGSKA (CDR2) are obtained from the germline V gene (reference sequence). From the cysteine up to the phenylalanine, the CDR3 has a length of 17 residues. Here the CDR3 DNA is all that survives: 51 bases in frame from base 1. This clonotype was counted ten times or more. The specificity of this receptor is unknown. No quality values exist for individual bases; no much larger clone is one base distant. The sample comprised blood. This TCR came from a woman aged 40-49 years with Graves' hyperthyroidism. The sequence links TRBV20-1 to TRBJ2-5; perhaps TRBD2 is the D gene, with 6 bases matching. The encoded CDR3 is CSARAGGRRRVGETQYF. The DNA sequence is as follows: TGCAGTGCTAGAGCGGGCGGACGAAGGAGGGTCGGGGAGACCCAGTACTTC.